The rows below give T cell receptor beta chains drawn from one sample of a study of T cell responses to AZD1222 COVID-19 vaccine. The assay was immunoSEQ multiplex PCR, and TCRdb's table has in-frame clones only and misses some. The repertoire holds about 85,000 clones, with around 85% as singletons. The sequencing used peripheral blood, collected 28 days after the second AZD1222 dose. The receptors were sampled from an adult who received the AZD1222 COVID-19 vaccine. Both conserved end residues are trimmed from each CDR3. The order of the fields is J gene, V gene, CDR3 protein.

>TRBJ2-1|TRBV4-2
ASSHLEGRASEQF
>TRBJ2-1|TRBV3-1/TRBV3-2
ASSQPPGGVGEQF
>TRBJ2-7|TRBV2
ASGRDGNSYEQY
>TRBJ1-6|TRBV7-2
ASSSGTAHYSPLH
>TRBJ1-1|TRBV7-2
ASSWDRGSTEAF
>TRBJ2-5|TRBV5-1
ASSLGLSGGVLETQY
>TRBJ2-5|TRBV5-1
ASNTGVGETQY
>TRBJ2-1|TRBV15
ATSRVGGQGVYNEQF
>TRBJ2-1|TRBV9
ASSSDSYNEQF
>TRBJ1-1|TRBV9
ASSVDDRGWDTEAF
>TRBJ2-1|TRBV27
ASPEQGVSYNEQF
>TRBJ1-4|TRBV11-2
ASSMGLGAFATNEKLF
>TRBJ2-7|TRBV11-2
ASSLVGTGGWSEQY
>TRBJ2-3|TRBV15
ATSRDQKTGPEGDTQY
>TRBJ1-1|TRBV2
ASSELGDTEAF
>TRBJ1-2|TRBV10-3
AISEKERFRENGYT
>TRBJ2-7|TRBV7-6
ASSSKEVAGPLYEQY
>TRBJ2-5|TRBV9
ATWAPSTRPQETQY
>TRBJ1-5|TRBV7-9
ASSLARTGVSGNQPQH
>TRBJ2-1|TRBV7-9
ASSSGGTTNEQF
>TRBJ1-1|TRBV7-9
ASSPGTGGDTEAF
>TRBJ1-2|TRBV18
ASSPQQRAYGYT
>TRBJ2-3|TRBV12-3/TRBV12-4
AAGGTDTQY
>TRBJ1-1|TRBV4-3
ASSLRGGSTEAF
>TRBJ2-1|TRBV5-1
ASRSSSAGLAGVRSYNEQF
>TRBJ1-2|TRBV30
AWSVADNYGYT
>TRBJ2-7|TRBV5-1
ASSPGTGVSYEQY
>TRBJ1-6|TRBV5-1
ASSLKDRGSPLH
>TRBJ1-1|TRBV9
ASSVRQGNTEAF
>TRBJ2-5|TRBV18
ASSPAGAPETQY
>TRBJ1-2|TRBV11-2
AVPPNGVNYGYT
>TRBJ1-2|TRBV2
ASILDRPPYT
>TRBJ2-7|TRBV5-1
ASSLGPATAGSYEQY
>TRBJ2-2|TRBV7-2
ASSPGPQAGTGELF
>TRBJ1-2|TRBV6-5
ASSYSKGPHGYT
>TRBJ2-3|TRBV7-2
ASSFAASGGGTQY
>TRBJ1-5|TRBV2
ASSAGQGIRGNQPQH
>TRBJ1-2|TRBV7-9
ASSRAISYT
>TRBJ1-5|TRBV5-5
ASSLSGAGTNQPQH
>TRBJ1-3|TRBV5-1
ASSTLQGNTIY
>TRBJ2-7|TRBV18
ASSPVTSGEDEQY